This entry is about one T cell receptor beta chain. Time point specified: technical triplicate 3. This sample is part of a study of neurological immune-mediated disorders. TCRdb fed the 5' RACE reads into MiXCR, producing one record per CDR3 protein. The sample carries about 44,000 distinct CDR3 sequences, approximately 21% recorded once. The CDR3 is made up of 14 amino acids. Trimming stripped 1 base from V and 4 bases from J, with 5 bases between. Germline lookup yields CDR1 SGHVS and CDR2 FQNEAQ. The V gene is TRBV7-8, the J gene TRBJ2-6; D is unresolved. This TCR was sampled from a man aged 55 to 69 with HTLV-1-associated myelopathy (HAM/TSP). Sequencing was carried out using PBMCs. As DNA, the CDR3 is TGTGCCAGCAGCTTAGATGGGGGGGCCAACGTCCTGACTTTC. Protein product: CASSLDGGANVLTF.